The present T cell receptor beta chain was sequenced within a study of beta chain features in type 1 diabetes. As to this clone: Its antigen is not known.

General study points: A definitive answer on HLA type influencing TCRB rearrangement was not reached here. Shortening that was moderate but significant affected the TCRB CDR3s of Type 1 diabetes patients in all four CD4+ subsets.

V was pared by 0 bases and J by 2 bases, with 15 bases between. CDR1 is SGHDT, CDR2 YYEEEE, per germline. The CDR3 has 17 amino acids. Expressed TCRB transcripts were sequenced after all isolated RNA was converted to cDNA. The table came from immunoSEQ multiplex PCR; TCRdb's copy has only in-frame clones and leaves some out. The profile shows 200,000 to 300,000 clones, roughly an eighth of them singletons. Sorting of CD4+ naive, central memory, regulatory and stem cell-like memory cells was performed via CD45RO/CCR7/CD25/CD127/CD95/CD27. The specimen sequenced was naive CD4+ T cells from blood. This sequence originates from a woman aged 40 to 49 in good health. V usage is TRBV5-6 and J usage is TRBJ1-5; D uncertain. CDR3 DNA sequence: TGTGCCAGCAGCTTGGGGCCCTCGACAAGTGGCAATCAGCCCCAGCATTTT. Translation gives CASSLGPSTSGNQPQHF.